Below are 19 T cell receptor beta chains sequenced from a single sample in a study of response to subunit inactivated influenza vaccine. One entry per CDR3 protein results from TCRdb running MiXCR on the RT-PCR reads. The sample carries 500,000 or so distinct CDR3 sequences, 15% to 20% recorded once. The specimen comprised CD4+ T cells sorted from PBMCs, sampled less than 30 months after vaccination. These receptors were taken from a man between 50 and 69 years old who received an inactivated influenza vaccine.

The CDR3 spells CASSPGPELNYGYTF. DNA for the CDR3: TGTGCCAGCAGCCCCGGGCCAGAACTGAACTATGGCTACACCTTC. V and J are TRBV7-2 and TRBJ1-2; D gene ambiguous. V gave up 5 bases and J gave up 2 bases, with 15 bases separating them. Germline loops: CDR1 SGHTA, CDR2 FQGNSA. This CDR3 region has 15 residues.

This chain joins TRBV6-1 and TRBJ2-3; TRBD2 agrees at 9 bases. Germline values: CDR1 MNHNS, CDR2 SASEGT. Germline trimming cut 5 bases from V and 1 base from J; bases unmatched to any gene: 4. CDR3 size: 15 residues. The CDR3 region is CASSPGLARTDTQYF. Here the CDR3 DNA reads TGTGCCAGCAGTCCAGGACTAGCGCGCACAGATACGCAGTATTTT.

This clonotype was seen a handful of times. The chain recombines TRBV10-1 with TRBJ2-5, with no clear D. Trimming cost V 0 bases and J 5 bases, with 7 bases left between them. CDR1 is WNHNN and CDR2 is SYGVQD in the germline V gene (reference sequence). The CDR3 totals 13 residues. The CDR3 spells CASSESPGETQYF. For the CDR3, the DNA is TGCGCCAGCAGTGAGTCCCCCGGGGAGACCCAGTACTTC.

A few counts support this clonotype. The chain employs TRBV7-2 and TRBJ1-3; D is undetermined. Deletions cut 4 bases from V and 0 bases from J, with 7 bases between. This CDR3 comprises 14 residues. Germline-derived CDR1 and CDR2 are SGHTA and FQGNSA. The CDR3 sequence: CASSSRLSGNTIYF. For the CDR3, the DNA is TGTGCCAGCAGCTCCCGGCTCTCTGGAAACACCATATATTTT.

The V gene is TRBV6-1, the J gene TRBJ1-1; 11 positions agree with TRBD1. The V gene's germline CDR1 is MNHNS and CDR2 SASEGT. Trimming removed 6 bases from V and 6 bases from J; junction bases left unmatched: 9. The CDR3 spans 15 residues. The DNA for the CDR3 is TGTGCCAGCAGAGACCTCGGGACAGGGGGAGCTGAAGCTTTCTTT. This translates into CASRDLGTGGAEAFF.

There are a few counts of this clonotype. The chain carries TRBV7-2 and TRBJ1-2; no clear D. There are 12 residues in the CDR3. V shed 2 bases and J shed 7 bases, with 8 bases lying between them. Per germline, CDR1 SGHTA and CDR2 FQGNSA. The CDR3 sequence is CASSLMGSGYTF. The CDR3 bases are TGTGCCAGCAGCTTAATGGGATCTGGCTACACCTTC.

This sequence joins TRBV6-6 and TRBJ2-5; TRBD1 agrees at 9 bases. The V segment lost 10 bases and the J segment 5 bases; nucleotides outside the gene matches: 8. This CDR3 has 13 amino acids. Germline CDR1 MNHNY, CDR2 SVGAGI (reference sequence). The CDR3 loop reads CATSQGAGETQYF. DNA of the CDR3: TGTGCCACCTCACAGGGGGCGGGGGAGACCCAGTACTTC.

This clonotype came up a few times. The chain is built from TRBV19 and TRBJ1-2; 10 bases are shared with TRBD1. This CDR3 has 14 residues. The V and J ends lost 6 bases and 8 bases, in that order; junction bases with no gene match: 9. Looked up from germline, CDR1 is LNHDA and CDR2 is SQIVND (reference sequence). CDR3 region: CASSRRDRGNGYTF. For the CDR3, the DNA is TGTGCCAGTAGCAGACGGGACAGGGGAAACGGCTACACCTTC.

V is TRBV5-1 and J is TRBJ2-5; 10 bases fit TRBD2. CDR1 SGHRS and CDR2 YFSETQ come from the germline V gene. The CDR3 sequence is 16 residues long. V lost 5 bases to trimming and J lost 6 bases; unmatched junction nucleotides: 13. The CDR3 DNA is TGCGCCAGCAGGCTAGCGGGAGATCTGATCTTACAGACCCAGTACTTC. The encoded protein is CASRLAGDLILQTQYF.

This clonotype was seen only a few times. The chain links TRBV6-4 to TRBJ2-7; possibly TRBD1 for D (5 bases). The CDR3 has 13 amino acids. Looked up from germline, CDR1 is MRHNA and CDR2 is SNTAGT. Trimming took 4 bases from V and 3 from J, leaving 10 bases between them. The CDR3 bases are TGTGCCAGCAGTGGGAACAGGATCTACGAGCAGTACTTC. Translating it yields CASSGNRIYEQYF.

V gene TRBV2 combines with J gene TRBJ2-5; D may correspond to TRBD1 or TRBD2 (6 bases each). V dropped 5 bases and J dropped 2 bases, with 18 bases sitting between them. Germline values: CDR1 SNHLY, CDR2 FYNNEI. CDR3 size: 16 residues. CDR3 DNA: TGTGCCAGCAGTCTCGCTCCGGGGGACATACAAGAGACCCAGTACTTC. Its protein is CASSLAPGDIQETQYF.

V and J are TRBV6-1 and TRBJ1-2, with TRBD1 identical over 7 bases. Unmatched junction bases numbered 9, after V lost 0 bases and J lost 8 bases. The CDR3 length is 15 residues. Germline CDR1 MNHNS, CDR2 SASEGT. The CDR3 loop reads CASSEAMTGTSGYTF. CDR3 DNA sequence: TGTGCCAGCAGTGAAGCCATGACAGGGACTAGCGGCTACACCTTC.

This clonotype came up a few times. The chain employs TRBV5-5 and TRBJ2-5, with D perhaps matching TRBD1 (6 bases). The V end was cut by 0 bases, the J end by 5 bases, with 11 bases between. Per the germline V gene, CDR1 is SGHKS and CDR2 is YYEKEE (reference sequence). This CDR3 region has 14 residues. CDR3 sequence (DNA): TGTGCCAGCAGCTTGGTGGGGGCTGGGGAGACCCAGTACTTC. Its protein is CASSLVGAGETQYF.

Only a few counts were recorded for this clonotype. The rearrangement links TRBV7-8 to TRBJ2-4; no definite D call. V lost 5 bases to trimming and J lost 0 bases, with 11 bases between them. This CDR3 is built from 15 residues. The germline CDR1 and CDR2 sequences are SGHVS and FQNEAQ. CDR3 sequence: CASSQENLAKNIQYF. CDR3 DNA sequence: TGTGCCAGCAGCCAAGAAAACCTAGCCAAAAACATTCAGTACTTC.

The chain joins TRBV10-3 to TRBJ2-3; TRBD1 might be the D (6 bases). The length of the CDR3 is 14 residues. V lost 8 bases to trimming and J lost 6 bases, with 18 bases between them. Germline V CDR1 and CDR2: ENHRY, SYGVKD. The CDR3 DNA sequence: TGTGCCATCGGACGACCAGGGGATCCCGATACGCAGTATTTT. Amino acids: CAIGRPGDPDTQYF.

Only a few counts were recorded for this clonotype. This sequence joins TRBV6-2 or TRBV6-3 and TRBJ2-2, with 13 bases fitting TRBD2. V shed 8 bases and J 4 bases; nucleotides not matched to a gene: 7. The CDR3 spans 16 residues. CDR1 is MNHEY, CDR2 SVGEGT, per germline. Written as DNA, the CDR3 is TGTGCCAGCGTTGGACTAGCGGGGGTCCTCACCGGGGAGCTGTTTTTT. Encoded protein: CASVGLAGVLTGELFF.

Only a few counts were recorded for this clonotype. The rearrangement uses TRBV20-1 and TRBJ2-3; D is unclear. The germline V gene encodes CDR1 DFQATT and CDR2 SNEGSKA (reference sequence). The CDR3 contains 13 residues. The V gene lost 0 bases and the J gene lost 6 bases, with 10 bases spanning the gap. The CDR3 here is CSARDSFGDTQYF. The CDR3 DNA is TGCAGTGCTAGAGATAGCTTTGGGGATACGCAGTATTTT.

V is TRBV29-1 and J is TRBJ1-1; no firm D call. The CDR3 covers 12 residues. The germline V gene has CDR1 SQVTM and CDR2 ANQGSEA. Trimming shortened V by 4 bases and J by 0 bases, and 6 bases separated the two germline ends. The CDR3 bases are TGCAGCGTTGTATTAATGAACACTGAAGCTTTCTTT. This translates into CSVVLMNTEAFF.

This chain uses TRBV7-9 with TRBJ2-7; TRBD2 matches at 7 bases. CDR3 size: 17 residues. V lost 1 base and J lost 5; bases outside the gene matches: 14. Germline CDR1 SEHNR, CDR2 FQNEAQ (reference sequence). Here the CDR3 DNA reads TGTGCCAGCAGCTTAGAGCCCTTCGTGGGAGGGCACCACGAGCAGTACTTC. Its translation is CASSLEPFVGGHHEQYF.